A single sample gave rise to the 22 T cell receptor beta chains below, sequenced in a study of T cell responses to AZD1222 COVID-19 vaccine. Some clones are missing from TCRdb's copy, which holds only in-frame ones; the method was immunoSEQ multiplex PCR. The sample records about 120,000 clones, 87% being singletons. Sample: peripheral blood, taken on day 0 of AZD1222 vaccination. These receptors originate from an adult in good health.

The chain recombines TRBV18 with TRBJ1-1; no clear D. Germline lookup yields CDR1 KGHSH and CDR2 LQKENI. CDR3 length equals 12 residues. Trimming took 1 base from V and 7 from J, leaving 7 bases between them. Here the CDR3 reads CASSPQGFEAFF. The CDR3, as DNA: TGTGCCAGCTCACCACAGGGATTTGAAGCTTTCTTT.

The chain uses TRBV7-8 and TRBJ2-1; 9 nucleotides match TRBD2. With V trimmed by 2 bases and J by 5 bases, 4 bases remained unmatched. CDR1 SGHVS and CDR2 FQNEAQ come from the germline V gene. The CDR3 is made up of 15 amino acids. The CDR3 DNA reads as TGTGCCAGCAGCTTATCCCTAGCGGGGAACAATGAGCAGTTCTTC. Protein sequence: CASSLSLAGNNEQFF. Drawing the rest from reference TRBV7-8 and TRBJ2-1, the complete variable domain is GAGVSQSPRYKVAKRGQDVALRCDPISGHVSLFWYQQALGQGPEFLTYFQNEAQLDKSGLPSDRFFAERPEGSVSTLKIQRTQQEDSAVYLCASSLSLAGNNEQFFGPGTRLTVL.

This chain connects TRBV4-1 to TRBJ1-5; D is ambiguous. Germline CDR1 MGHRA, CDR2 YSYEKL. The CDR3 extends over 15 amino acids. V lost 4 bases and J lost 2, with 12 bases in between. The CDR3, as DNA: TGCGCCAGCAGCCTTGGGGTTGTGGGCAATCAGCCCCAGCATTTT. This gives the protein CASSLGVVGNQPQHF.

V and J are TRBV18 and TRBJ2-7, with a tentative D call TRBD1 (6 bases). V was shortened by 1 base and J by 3 bases, with 10 bases between the two germline ends. There are 14 residues in the CDR3. Germline CDR1 reads KGHSH; CDR2 reads LQKENI. CDR3 sequence (DNA): TGTGCCAGCTCACCACAAACAGGGATCTACGAGCAGTACTTC. It yields the protein CASSPQTGIYEQYF. Filled out from reference TRBV18 and TRBJ2-7, the complete variable domain reads NAGVMQNPRHLVRRRGQEARLRCSPMKGHSHVYWYRQLPEEGLKFMVYLQKENIIDESGMPKERFSAEFPKEGPSILRIQQVVRGDSAAYFCASSPQTGIYEQYFGPGTRLTVT.

The chain has TRBV7-3 and TRBJ2-3, with 11 positions matching TRBD2. With 3 bases clipped from V and 1 base from J, the junction kept 12 bases outside the gene matches. The CDR3 extends over 19 amino acids. CDR1 is SGHTA, CDR2 FQGTGA, per germline. CDR3 sequence reads: CASSLRGGTSGGRTDTQYF. The CDR3 DNA reads as TGTGCCAGCAGCTTGCGAGGAGGGACTAGCGGCGGGCGCACAGATACGCAGTATTTT.

This clone was observed a few times. The chain has TRBV30 and TRBJ1-6; 7 bases align to TRBD1. Germline V gene lookup returns CDR1 GTSNPN and CDR2 SVGIG (reference sequence). There are 14 residues in the CDR3. V was pared by 2 bases and J by 5 bases, with 3 bases of the junction left unmatched. The CDR3 DNA sequence: TGTGCCTGGAGTAAAGGGGGCGATAATTCACCCCTCCACTTT. Its protein product is CAWSKGGDNSPLHF.

The genes are TRBV12-3 or TRBV12-4 and TRBJ1-1, with no clear D. V lost 5 bases, J lost 5 bases, and 12 bases lay in between. This CDR3 spans 13 amino acids. This CDR3 reads CASSTTARTEAFF. The CDR3 nucleotides are TGTGCCAGCAGTACTACCGCGAGGACTGAAGCTTTCTTT.

V usage is TRBV25-1 and J usage is TRBJ1-1, with D maybe TRBD1 (6 bases). Looked up from germline, CDR1 is MGHDK and CDR2 is SYGVNS. Trimming removed 3 bases at V and 6 bases at J, with 11 bases between. This CDR3 has 13 residues. CDR3 nucleotides: TGTGCCAGCAGTGATGACAGGACGCCTGAAGCTTTCTTT. Translating it yields CASSDDRTPEAFF.

In this sample, this clone turned up a few times. This chain connects TRBV5-1 to TRBJ2-2; D is unresolved. With 3 bases removed from V and 7 bases from J, the gap between germline ends came to 10 bases. Looked up from germline, CDR1 is SGHRS and CDR2 is YFSETQ. There are 13 residues in the CDR3. CDR3 in DNA: TGCGCCAGCAGCTCCTTATATAACGGGGAGCTGTTTTTT. Its protein product is CASSSLYNGELFF.

The rearrangement joins TRBV11-2 to TRBJ1-2; 8 bases agree with TRBD1. From germline, CDR1 is SGHAT and CDR2 FQNNGV. With 3 bases clipped from V and 8 bases from J, the junction kept 14 bases outside the gene matches. CDR3 length: 16 amino acids. DNA for the CDR3: TGTGCCAGCAGCTTTCAGGGGGCGCTTCCGTCGGAGGGCTACACCTTC. This translates into CASSFQGALPSEGYTF.

The chain carries TRBV28 and TRBJ1-2; tentatively, D is TRBD1 (5 bases). Trimming stripped 11 bases from V and 5 bases from J, with 18 bases between. Germline V gene lookup returns CDR1 MDHEN and CDR2 SYDVKM. The CDR3 runs to 13 residues. The CDR3, as DNA: TGTGCCTTGGGGGAGGGCGCGCAGTATGGCTACACCTTC. Its protein product is CALGEGAQYGYTF.

The V and J genes are TRBV6-6 and TRBJ2-2; D unresolved. Trimming removed 2 bases from V and 3 bases from J, with 4 bases in between. This CDR3 has 13 amino acids. The V gene's germline CDR1 is MNHNY and CDR2 SVGAGI (reference sequence). The CDR3 nucleotides read TGTGCCAGCAGTTACGTCCACACCGGGGAGCTGTTTTTT. This translates into CASSYVHTGELFF.

The J gene is TRBJ2-5, the V gene TRBV19, with 7 bases that match TRBD1. With 5 bases clipped from V and 4 bases from J, the junction kept 13 bases outside the gene matches. This CDR3 is built from 16 residues. From germline, CDR1 is LNHDA and CDR2 SQIVND (reference sequence). CDR3 coding DNA: TGTGCCAGTAGTTCCGACAGGGTGGCGGTCGGAGAGACCCAGTACTTC. Amino acid sequence: CASSSDRVAVGETQYF.

This clone was recorded a few times. The chain recombines TRBV18 with TRBJ2-1; weak D call: TRBD1 (6 bases). CDR1 KGHSH and CDR2 LQKENI come from the germline V gene. Trimming pared 2 bases from V and 0 bases from J, leaving 14 bases between. The CDR3 extends over 17 amino acids. The CDR3: CASSPDDTGSSYNEQFF. For the CDR3, the DNA is TGTGCCAGCTCACCAGATGATACAGGGAGCTCCTACAATGAGCAGTTCTTC.

The rearrangement links TRBV6-5 to TRBJ1-1; D is perhaps TRBD1 (5 bases). This CDR3 is 12 amino acids long. The V gene lost 6 bases and the J gene lost 4 bases, with 9 bases spanning the gap. Germline V gene sequence: CDR1 MNHEY, CDR2 SVGAGI. The CDR3 DNA reads as TGTGCCAGCAGGGGGGAACCCACTGAAGCTTTCTTT. Translated: CASRGEPTEAFF.

The genes are TRBV6-5 and TRBJ2-5; 8 bases are a match to TRBD2. Germline V gene data show CDR1 as MNHEY and CDR2 as SVGAGI. Germline trimming cut 7 bases from V and 4 bases from J; bases unmatched to any gene: 5. The CDR3 has 13 residues. The CDR3 loop is CASTRTSRETQYF. CDR3 sequence (DNA): TGTGCCAGCACCCGGACTAGCAGAGAGACCCAGTACTTC.

This chain connects TRBV7-8 to TRBJ1-1, with a weak D call TRBD1 (6 bases). V was shortened by 8 bases and J by 2 bases, with 12 bases between the two germline ends. Germline V gene lookup returns CDR1 SGHVS and CDR2 FQNEAQ. The length of the CDR3 is 13 residues. CDR3 sequence: CASRRGGNTEAFF. The CDR3 bases are TGTGCCAGCCGCAGGGGAGGAAACACTGAAGCTTTCTTT.

This chain links TRBV3-1 (or the pseudogene TRBV3-2) with TRBJ2-6; possibly TRBD1 for D (6 bases). Trimming stripped 1 base from V and 0 bases from J, with 10 bases between. The CDR3 consists of 17 residues. Germline V gene data show CDR1 as LGHDT and CDR2 as YNNKEL (reference sequence). CDR3 sequence: CASSQGRGDSGANVLTF. CDR3 coding DNA: TGTGCCAGCAGCCAAGGCAGGGGCGACTCTGGGGCCAACGTCCTGACTTTC.

The V and J genes are TRBV3-1 (or the pseudogene TRBV3-2) and TRBJ1-2; possibly TRBD1 for D (5 bases). Germline CDR1 LGHDT, CDR2 YNNKEL (reference sequence). This CDR3 spans 13 amino acids. With 4 bases removed from V and 4 bases from J, the gap between germline ends came to 10 bases. In DNA form, the CDR3 reads TGTGCCAGCAGCCCCGGGACGGTCTATGGCTACACCTTC. Protein product: CASSPGTVYGYTF.

This sequence joins TRBV24-1 and TRBJ2-2, with 8 bases identical to TRBD2. The CDR3 has 16 amino acids. The V gene end was trimmed by 1 base and the J gene end by 5 bases; junction bases not matched to a gene: 5. CDR1 is KGHDR and CDR2 is SFDVKD in the germline V gene. DNA of the CDR3: TGTGCCACCAGTGATTTTTCCAGCGGGAGTACCGGGGAGCTGTTTTTT. This gives the protein CATSDFSSGSTGELFF.

J is TRBJ2-7 and V is TRBV28; 7 bases are a match to TRBD1. The CDR3 runs to 14 residues. CDR1 is MDHEN, CDR2 SYDVKM, per germline. Trimming cost V 1 base and J 0 bases; bases outside gene matches: 0. The CDR3 coding sequence is TGTGCCAGCAGTTTATACAGGGGCTCCTACGAGCAGTACTTC. Translating it yields CASSLYRGSYEQYF.

The V call is TRBV6-1, the J call TRBJ1-2; D ambiguous. CDR1 and CDR2 from the germline V gene are MNHNS and SASEGT. The CDR3 spans 15 residues. The V and J ends lost 2 bases and 4 bases respectively, with 14 bases between them. CDR3 region: CASSELGRIIYGYTF. DNA of the CDR3: TGTGCCAGCAGTGAATTGGGCAGAATCATCTATGGCTACACCTTC.